The 15 T cell receptor beta chains given below trace back to one sample, sequenced in a study of beta chain features in type 1 diabetes. Expressed TCRB transcripts were sequenced because the isolated RNA had all been reverse transcribed beforehand. Clones were sequenced by immunoSEQ multiplex PCR, and TCRdb holds only the in-frame ones, with some missing. The sample holds roughly 120,000 clones, 30% to 40% seen once. Sequencing was carried out using stem cell memory CD4+ T cells from blood. The receptors derive from a woman aged 18 to 35 in good health.

This clone was seen a few times. The rearrangement uses TRBV29-1 and TRBJ1-1, with 8 bases identical to TRBD1. The CDR3 spans 14 residues. Germline lookup yields CDR1 SQVTM and CDR2 ANQGSEA. Losses at the gene ends were 6 bases for V and 6 bases for J; bases not matched to a gene: 12. The CDR3: CSVGDRQGSAEAFF. CDR3 nucleotide sequence: TGCAGCGTAGGAGACAGACAGGGGTCGGCTGAAGCTTTCTTT.

This rearrangement joins TRBV19 to TRBJ2-7, with 9 bases lining up with TRBD1. The germline gives CDR1 LNHDA, CDR2 SQIVND (reference sequence). The CDR3 loop spans 11 amino acids. Germline trimming cut 8 bases from V and 5 bases from J; bases unmatched to any gene: 1. In DNA, the CDR3 is TGTGCCAGTCGGACAGGGGACGAGCAGTACTTC. It yields the protein CASRTGDEQYF.

J is TRBJ2-5 and V is TRBV28; 11 bases are shared with TRBD2. With the DNA end fitting TRBJ2-7 better, the J assignment may be wrong. CDR1 is MDHEN and CDR2 is SYDVKM in the germline V gene. The CDR3 runs 15 residues. The CDR3 here is CASSFPGLAGYEQYF. The DNA for the CDR3 is TGTGCCAGCAGTTTCCCTGGACTAGCGGGTTACGAGCAGTACTTC.

The rearrangement uses TRBV7-3 and TRBJ2-7; perhaps TRBD2 as D (6 bases). Deletions cut 4 bases from V and 6 bases from J, with 13 bases between. Germline loops: CDR1 SGHTA, CDR2 FQGTGA. The CDR3 sequence is 13 residues long. CDR3 in amino acids: CASSSRDSGEQYF. The CDR3 DNA follows: TGTGCCAGCAGCTCCCGGGACTCGGGCGAGCAGTACTTC.

The sample holds a few counts of this clone. The J gene is TRBJ2-1, the V gene TRBV5-1; no firm D call. Trimming cost V 5 bases and J 0 bases, with 9 bases left between them. Looked up from germline, CDR1 is SGHRS and CDR2 is YFSETQ. This CDR3 is 14 amino acids long. CDR3 in amino acids: CASSFAYSYNEQFF. CDR3 DNA sequence: TGCGCCAGCAGTTTCGCCTACTCCTACAATGAGCAGTTCTTC.

V and J are TRBV10-3 and TRBJ1-5, with a weak D call TRBD1 (6 bases). Trimming took 4 bases from V and 9 from J, leaving 19 bases between them. The CDR3 is 15 amino acids. The germline V gene has CDR1 ENHRY and CDR2 SYGVKD. CDR3 residues: CAISVSGGPAGPQHF. The CDR3 DNA follows: TGTGCCATCAGTGTGTCCGGGGGGCCCGCGGGGCCCCAGCATTTT.

The chain links TRBV5-1 to TRBJ1-5, with D possibly matching TRBD1 (6 bases). The CDR3 spans 13 residues. V was trimmed by 0 bases and J by 6 bases, leaving 7 bases between them. The germline gives CDR1 SGHRS, CDR2 YFSETQ. CDR3 protein: CASSLVGGQPQHF. The CDR3 bases are TGCGCCAGCAGCTTGGTAGGGGGTCAGCCCCAGCATTTT.

The chain couples TRBV19 to TRBJ2-1; maybe TRBD1 (6 bases). Germline V gene lookup returns CDR1 LNHDA and CDR2 SQIVND (reference sequence). The CDR3 length is 14 residues. The germline V and J ends were trimmed by 3 bases and 4 bases, with 10 bases remaining between them. The CDR3 spells CASSITTGYNEQFF. The CDR3 region has the DNA TGTGCCAGTAGTATCACAACAGGGTACAATGAGCAGTTCTTC.

This clone was seen more than once but under ten times. The genes are TRBV5-1 and TRBJ1-1; the D is unclear. V lost 3 bases to trimming and J lost 4 bases, with 13 bases between them. CDR1 and CDR2 (germline): SGHRS, YFSETQ. The CDR3 is 14 residues long. CDR3 in amino acids: CASSSPTHLTEAFF. CDR3 bases: TGCGCCAGCAGCTCCCCTACCCACCTCACTGAAGCTTTCTTT.

In this sample, this clone turned up once. The chain uses TRBV15 and TRBJ2-7; a possible D gene is TRBD1 (6 bases). The CDR3 is 14 residues long. V shed 0 bases and J shed 6 bases, with 12 bases lying between them. Germline assignment: CDR1 LNHNV and CDR2 YYDKDF (reference sequence). CDR3 nucleotides: TGTGCCACCAGCAGAGATCTTGGCAGGGGCGAGCAGTACTTC. This sequence encodes CATSRDLGRGEQYF.

This clone occurred a few times. The chain carries TRBV7-9 and TRBJ1-1; D gene ambiguous. The CDR3 spans 13 residues. Germline V gene data show CDR1 as SEHNR and CDR2 as FQNEAQ (reference sequence). Between the trimmed V and J ends, which lost 6 bases and 1 base, there was a span of 9 bases. The CDR3 DNA sequence: TGTGCCAGCAGGTCAAACGGGAACACTGAAGCTTTCTTT. As protein: CASRSNGNTEAFF.

V usage is TRBV29-1 and J usage is TRBJ2-3; the match to TRBD2 covers 9 bases. Germline V CDR1 and CDR2: SQVTM, ANQGSEA. The CDR3 extends over 13 amino acids. CDR3: CSHSGRLADTQYF. As DNA, the CDR3 is TGCAGTCATAGCGGGAGATTAGCAGATACGCAGTATTTT.

V is TRBV4-3 and J is TRBJ1-1; tentatively, D is TRBD1 (5 bases). From germline, CDR1 is LGHNA and CDR2 YSLEER. The V end was cut by 4 bases, the J end by 3 bases, with 18 bases between. The CDR3 contains 16 residues. The CDR3, as DNA: TGCGCCAGCAGCCGCGCCTGGGGCAGATGGTACACTGAAGCTTTCTTT. Residues: CASSRAWGRWYTEAFF.

This clone was counted a few times. The chain links TRBV7-3 to TRBJ2-7; unclear D gene. V was shortened by 0 bases and J by 0 bases, with 6 bases between the two germline ends. CDR3 length: 14 amino acids. Germline values: CDR1 SGHTA, CDR2 FQGTGA. Here the CDR3 reads CASSLTASSYEQYF. CDR3 sequence (DNA): TGTGCCAGCAGCTTAACAGCATCCTCCTACGAGCAGTACTTC.

J is TRBJ2-3 and V is TRBV7-9, with a weak D call TRBD2 (5 bases). The CDR3 sequence is 17 residues long. The V end was cut by 4 bases, the J end by 2 bases, with 19 bases between. CDR1 SEHNR and CDR2 FQNEAQ come from the germline V gene (reference sequence). The CDR3 sequence: CASSSRRGKTYTDTQYF. The CDR3 DNA reads TGTGCCAGCAGCTCCCGTAGAGGGAAAACGTACACAGATACGCAGTATTTT.